The table lists the clone carrying this T cell receptor beta chain with a few counts. Its matching antigen is unknown. This CDR3 has 18 amino acids. Looked up from germline, CDR1 is SGHRS and CDR2 is YFSETQ. The data are from a study of post-analysis software for immune sequencing data. Broader study findings: Elevated frequency relative to controls characterized about 5 TRBV segments in patients, TRBV5-6, TRBV5-1 and TRBV20-1 among them.

TCR beta cDNA libraries had unique molecular identifiers. TCRdb fed the PCR reads into MiXCR, producing one record per CDR3 protein. The data show about 820,000 distinct CDR3 sequences, about 53% seen once. The chain links TRBV5-1 to TRBJ2-7; D not certain. The better agreement between TRBJ2-5 and the DNA end casts doubt on the J call. The clonotype was recovered from a girl aged 5-17 years with multiple sclerosis. The specimen was blood. CDR3 sequence (DNA): TGCGCCAGCAGCTTTACGCGGCCCACGGAACGGGTAACGGAGACCCAGTACTTC. It encodes CASSFTRPTERVTETQYF.